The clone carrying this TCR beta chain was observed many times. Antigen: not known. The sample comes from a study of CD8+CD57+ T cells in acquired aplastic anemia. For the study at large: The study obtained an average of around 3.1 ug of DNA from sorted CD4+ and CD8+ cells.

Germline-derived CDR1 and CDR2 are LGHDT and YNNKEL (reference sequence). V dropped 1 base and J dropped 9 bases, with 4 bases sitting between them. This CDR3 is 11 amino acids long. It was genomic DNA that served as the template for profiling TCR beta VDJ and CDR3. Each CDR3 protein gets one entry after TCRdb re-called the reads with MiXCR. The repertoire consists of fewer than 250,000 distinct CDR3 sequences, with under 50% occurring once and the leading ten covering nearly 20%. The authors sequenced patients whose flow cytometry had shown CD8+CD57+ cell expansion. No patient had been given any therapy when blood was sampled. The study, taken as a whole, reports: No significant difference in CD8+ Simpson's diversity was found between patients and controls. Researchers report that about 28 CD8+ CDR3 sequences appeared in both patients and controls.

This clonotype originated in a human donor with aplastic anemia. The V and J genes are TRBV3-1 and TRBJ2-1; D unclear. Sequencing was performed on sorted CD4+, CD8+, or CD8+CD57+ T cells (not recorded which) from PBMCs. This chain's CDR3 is CASSQAGEQFF. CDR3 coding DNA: TGTGCCAGCAGCCAAGCGGGTGAGCAGTTCTTC.